The 5 T cell receptor beta chains in this list originate from one sample, sequenced in a study of shared clonotypes between healthy human individuals. Assay: immunoSEQ multiplex PCR; the TCRdb copy retains only in-frame clones and omits some. This sample carries roughly 1.4 million clones, approximately 98.5% of them seen once, and the ten largest clones take roughly 0.36%. The sample comprised naive CD4+ T cells sorted from blood. Subset given: CD45RA+ positively selected. The receptor set was obtained from a young man in good health.

This clone was detected only once. The chain employs TRBV11-2 and TRBJ2-7; D unresolved. The CDR3 is 14 amino acids. CDR1 and CDR2 from the germline V gene are SGHAT and FQNNGV. Trimming took 5 bases from V and 2 from J, leaving 13 bases between them. The CDR3 protein is CASSRRTVTYEQYF. For the CDR3, the DNA is TGTGCCAGCAGCCGGCGGACCGTTACCTACGAGCAGTACTTC.

This clone has a single count. The chain has TRBV7-3 and TRBJ2-3; no firm D call. Germline CDR1 is SGHTA and CDR2 is FQGTGA. CDR3 size: 13 residues. Trimming took off 5 bases at V and 2 bases at J, with 8 bases between the two ends. The CDR3 protein is CASSPDPTDTQYF. The CDR3 DNA reads TGTGCCAGCAGCCCCGACCCCACAGATACGCAGTATTTT. The whole variable domain, remainder taken from reference TRBV7-3 and TRBJ2-3, is GAGVSQTPSNKVTEKGKYVELRCDPISGHTALYWYRQSLGQGPEFLIYFQGTGAADDSGLPNDRFFAVRPEGSVSTLKIQRTERGDSAVYLCASSPDPTDTQYFGPGTRLTVL.

Concerning this clone itself: Other DNA variants within this sample encode the same CDR3. V and J are TRBV5-1 and TRBJ2-3; D may be TRBD1 or TRBD2 (5 bases each). The CDR3 has 14 residues. V lost 0 bases and J lost 4, with 9 bases in between. The V gene's germline CDR1 is SGHRS and CDR2 YFSETQ. CDR3 sequence: CASSLARGADTQYF. The CDR3 DNA is TGCGCCAGCAGCTTGGCGAGAGGGGCAGATACGCAGTATTTT.

The chain joins TRBV30 to TRBJ2-1; a possible D gene is TRBD1 (5 bases). This CDR3 comprises 15 residues. V dropped 0 bases and J dropped 2 bases, with 11 bases sitting between them. Germline V gene sequence: CDR1 GTSNPN, CDR2 SVGIG (reference sequence). CDR3 nucleotide sequence: TGTGCCTGGAGTGTACTCATGGGGCCCTACAATGAGCAGTTCTTC. Protein product: CAWSVLMGPYNEQFF.

This sequence joins TRBV13 and TRBJ2-7; a weak D match, TRBD1 (5 bases). From germline, CDR1 is PRHDT and CDR2 FYEKMQ (reference sequence). This CDR3 contains 14 residues. V lost 5 bases and J 2 bases, leaving 13 bases between the germline ends. The CDR3, as DNA: TGTGCCAGCAGCCGACCAGGGAACCCCTACGAGCAGTACTTC. Its protein product is CASSRPGNPYEQYF.